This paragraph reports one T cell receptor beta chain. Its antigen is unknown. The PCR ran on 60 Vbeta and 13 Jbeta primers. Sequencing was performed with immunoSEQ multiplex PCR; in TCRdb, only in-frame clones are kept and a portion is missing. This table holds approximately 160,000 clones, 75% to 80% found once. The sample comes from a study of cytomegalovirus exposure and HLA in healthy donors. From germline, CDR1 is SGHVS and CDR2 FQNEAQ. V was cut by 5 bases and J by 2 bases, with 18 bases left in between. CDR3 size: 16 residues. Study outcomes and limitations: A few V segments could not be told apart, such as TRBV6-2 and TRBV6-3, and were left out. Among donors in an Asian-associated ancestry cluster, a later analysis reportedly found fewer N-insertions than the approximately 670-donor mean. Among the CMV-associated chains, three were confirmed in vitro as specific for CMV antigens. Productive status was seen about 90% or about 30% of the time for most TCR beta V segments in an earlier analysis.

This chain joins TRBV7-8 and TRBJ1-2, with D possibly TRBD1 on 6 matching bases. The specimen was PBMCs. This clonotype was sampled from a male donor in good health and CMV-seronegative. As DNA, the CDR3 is TGTGCCAGCAGCCCGCAGGGTAGGGGGATGAACTATGGCTACACCTTC. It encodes CASSPQGRGMNYGYTF.